The 6 T cell receptor beta chains in this list originate from one sample, sequenced in a study of T cell responses to AZD1222 COVID-19 vaccine. Profiling relied on immunoSEQ multiplex PCR, and the TCRdb table lists in-frame clones only, not all of them. The table shows roughly 250,000 clones, with approximately 95% occurring only once. Sequencing used peripheral blood, obtained on day 0 of AZD1222 vaccination. These receptors originate from an adult in good health.

The chain carries TRBV6-5 and TRBJ1-2; the D gene is possibly TRBD1 (5 bases). Deletions cut 2 bases from V and 1 base from J, with 5 bases between. Germline CDR1 MNHEY, CDR2 SVGAGI. The CDR3 has 13 amino acids. CDR3 region: CASSYDSNYGYTF. CDR3 nucleotides: TGTGCCAGCAGTTACGACAGTAACTATGGCTACACCTTC.

The chain recombines TRBV6-5 with TRBJ1-2; TRBD1 might be the D (6 bases). V was trimmed by 7 bases and J by 3 bases, leaving 18 bases between them. Germline V gives CDR1 MNHEY, CDR2 SVGAGI. The CDR3 is 15 residues long. CDR3 in DNA: TGTGCCAGCAAGGGCGGGGGGCTGTCCGACTATGGCTACACCTTC. Protein: CASKGGGLSDYGYTF.

V and J are TRBV3-1 (or the pseudogene TRBV3-2) and TRBJ1-5; 7 bases fit TRBD1. In germline, CDR1 is LGHDT, CDR2 YNNKEL (reference sequence). V shed 5 bases, J shed 4 bases, and the junction held 2 bases outside the gene matches. This CDR3 is 13 amino acids long. CDR3 sequence reads: CASSTTGNQPQHF. In DNA, the CDR3 is TGTGCCAGCAGCACGACAGGGAATCAGCCCCAGCATTTT.

The J gene is TRBJ2-3, the V gene TRBV2, with a weak D call TRBD2 (7 bases). V lost 6 bases to trimming and J lost 2 bases, with 12 bases between them. The CDR3 spans 14 residues. Germline V CDR1 and CDR2: SNHLY, FYNNEI. The CDR3 here is CASRKGDYTDTQYF. The CDR3 coding sequence is TGTGCCAGCAGAAAGGGGGACTACACAGATACGCAGTATTTT.

This clone appeared once. The V and J genes are TRBV19 and TRBJ2-7; D may be TRBD2 (6 bases). The CDR3 length is 12 residues. Germline V CDR1 and CDR2: LNHDA, SQIVND (reference sequence). V lost 6 bases, J lost 6 bases, and 12 bases lay in between. CDR3 residues: CASRGTLGEQYF. CDR3 DNA: TGTGCCAGTAGAGGGACTCTGGGCGAGCAGTACTTC.

The rearrangement joins TRBV6-2 or TRBV6-3 to TRBJ2-7; TRBD1 matches at 8 bases. CDR1 is MNHEY, CDR2 SVGEGT, per germline. This CDR3 has 15 amino acids. V trimming: 6 bases; J trimming: 3 bases; junction bases outside the gene matches: 10. The CDR3 DNA reads as TGTGCCAGCAGCGAGAGGGGGACAGGATACTACGAGCAGTACTTC. Its translation is CASSERGTGYYEQYF.